This T cell receptor beta chain derives from a study of T cells in Graves' hyperthyroidism and ophthalmopathy. Overall study: Sampling of peripheral blood happened at initial diagnosis, prior to any treatment.

Across 18 months, stable Graves' hyperthyroidism was marked by no progression to ophthalmopathy. Using RNA transcripts as the source, TCR beta CDR3 regions were amplified. In the first-round RT-PCR of the TCR CDR3, the HTBI primer set was used. TCRdb itself ran the multiplex PCR reads through MiXCR, one entry per CDR3 protein. The sample includes about 350,000 distinct CDR3 sequences, 14% of them seen just once. J lost 6 bases, V lost 7 bases, and 7 bases had no gene match. The CDR3 loop spans 15 amino acids. Germline-derived CDR1 and CDR2 are MNHEY and SVGEGT. This sequence was found in a woman aged 30 to 39 with Graves' hyperthyroidism. Sequenced sample: blood. The V and J genes are TRBV6-2 or TRBV6-3 and TRBJ2-2; TRBD2 matches at 11 bases. CDR3 DNA sequence: TGTGCCAGCAAACTAGCGGGAGTAACGTCCGGGGAGCTGTTTTTT. This translates into CASKLAGVTSGELFF.